These T cell receptor beta chains were read from a single sample in a study of naive and memory T cell subsets. TCRdb passed the UMI-ligation and nested PCR reads through MiXCR, listing each CDR3 protein once. There are approximately 140,000 distinct CDR3 sequences in the sample; approximately 24% occur only once, and 0.085% to 0.11% lies in the top ten. The sample taken for sequencing was naive CD4+ T cells from blood. The receptors shown here come from a human donor in good health. CDR3s include the opening cysteine and the closing phenylalanine or tryptophan. The order of the fields is J gene, V gene, clone size, CDR3 length, D gene, CDR3 DNA, CDR3 protein. D genes are given only for firm matches. Clone size is shown for a subset of rows, as once, few, many or a class of expanded clone.

TRBJ1-5,TRBV10-2,NA,14,NA,TGCGCCAGCAGTGGGCAGGGCAGCAGTCAGCCCCAGCATTTT,CASSGQGSSQPQHF
TRBJ2-7,TRBV20-1,few,15,NA,TGCAGTGCTAGTTCTAGGGCGGGAACGAGTAACGAGCAGTACTTC,CSASSRAGTSNEQYF
TRBJ1-5,TRBV28,few,15,NA,TGTGCCAGCAGTTCTATGGACAAACACAATCAGCCCCAGCATTTT,CASSSMDKHNQPQHF
TRBJ1-5,TRBV12-3/TRBV12-4,few,15,NA,TGTGCCAGCAGTTTAGCGAAGAATAGCAATCAGCCCCAGCATTTT,CASSLAKNSNQPQHF
TRBJ2-1,TRBV19,NA,15,NA,TGTGCCAGTAGTATAGGAGGTATAGCCTACAATGAGCAGTTCTTC,CASSIGGIAYNEQFF
TRBJ2-1,TRBV2,NA,15,TRBD1,TGTGCCAGCAGTGAGGTCGGACAGGGATGGGATGAGCAGTTCTTC,CASSEVGQGWDEQFF
TRBJ2-5,TRBV15,NA,14,NA,TGTGCCACCAGCAGAGACAGGGGACAAGAGACCCAGTACTTC,CATSRDRGQETQYF
TRBJ2-5,TRBV30,NA,15,TRBD1,TGTGCCTGGAGTCGAAACAGGGGGCGAGGAGAGACCCAGTACTTC,CAWSRNRGRGETQYF
TRBJ2-4,TRBV18,once,15,TRBD2,TGTGCCAGCTCACCACCGGGAGGGTCCGAAAACATTCAGTACTTC,CASSPPGGSENIQYF
TRBJ2-1,TRBV20-1,few,14,NA,TGCAGTGCTAGGCGGCAGGAGTGGGCCAATGAGCAGTTCTTC,CSARRQEWANEQFF
TRBJ2-5,TRBV28,NA,15,NA,TGTGCCAGCAGTTGGGGGTCAAAGTCAAAAGAGACCCAGTACTTC,CASSWGSKSKETQYF
TRBJ2-5,TRBV28,few,15,NA,TGTGCCAGCAGTTCGCATTCGAGCGGAATGGAGACCCAGTACTTC,CASSSHSSGMETQYF
TRBJ2-7,TRBV20-1,few,14,TRBD2,TGCAGTGCTGGCTTGGGAGGGGCCAACTACGAGCAGTACTTC,CSAGLGGANYEQYF
TRBJ1-5,TRBV12-3/TRBV12-4,NA,13,NA,TGTGCCAGCAGAGCGAATAGCAATCAGCCCCAGCATTTT,CASRANSNQPQHF
TRBJ1-4,TRBV29-1,NA,13,TRBD1,TGCAGCGTTGGGGGACAGACGAATGAAAAACTGTTTTTT,CSVGGQTNEKLFF
TRBJ1-1,TRBV7-9,NA,15,NA,TGTGCCAGCACCCCGCCCGGGTTAGTGTACACTGAAGCTTTCTTT,CASTPPGLVYTEAFF
TRBJ1-5,TRBV6-5,NA,14,NA,TGTGCCAGCAGTTCGGGGGTTGGGAATCAGCCCCAGCATTTT,CASSSGVGNQPQHF
TRBJ2-3,TRBV7-2,NA,19,TRBD1,TGTGCCAGCAGCTCGGGGTTAGTCCCGGGACAGCGTCCCACAGATACGCAGTATTTT,CASSSGLVPGQRPTDTQYF
TRBJ2-1,TRBV29-1,many,13,NA,TGCAGCGGGCGGAACCTCGGAAGGAATGAGCAGTTCTTC,CSGRNLGRNEQFF
TRBJ2-4,TRBV12-3/TRBV12-4,NA,12,NA,TGTGCCAGCACCAAAGACGGAGGAATTCAGTACTTC,CASTKDGGIQYF
TRBJ2-7,TRBV12-3/TRBV12-4,few,16,TRBD2,TGTGCCAGCAGTTCCTTTACCAGCGGGAGCTCCTACGAGCAGTACTTC,CASSSFTSGSSYEQYF
TRBJ1-1,TRBV20-1,NA,14,TRBD1,TGCAGTGCTAGAGGGGACAGGGCTCACACTGAAGCTTTCTTT,CSARGDRAHTEAFF
TRBJ2-1,TRBV5-1,NA,16,TRBD2,TGCGCCAGCCACTCCGGAAGGCTAGCGGGAAACAATGAGCAGTTCTTC,CASHSGRLAGNNEQFF
TRBJ1-5,TRBV7-9,NA,12,TRBD1,TGTGCCAGCAGGACAGGGGGCCAGCCCCAGCATTTT,CASRTGGQPQHF
TRBJ1-2,TRBV28,once,12,NA,TGTGCCAGCAGTCCCCTGATCTATGGCTACACCTTC,CASSPLIYGYTF
TRBJ2-7,TRBV3-1,few,13,NA,TGTGCCAGCAGCCAGAACCTAGTGAACGAGCAGTACTTC,CASSQNLVNEQYF